The 31 T cell receptor beta chains below come from one sample, sequenced in a study of blood T cells in healthy people across ages (dated by TCRdb to the mid-2010s). The library was built by means of 5' RACE. Sequenced using an Illumina HiSeq 2500. A second PCR of about 6 to 11 cycles was performed with a sample-barcoded 5' primer and a J-beta primer mix. The public reads were quality trimmed at Q25 with fastp and then assembled into clones with MiXCR by TCRdb, keeping productive beta chains. When rows share a CDR3 protein, they turn into one entry using the most common DNA and genes. This sample lists fewer than 2,000,000 distinct CDR3 sequences; about 32% were detected once. The ten largest clones represent 10% to 12% of the sample. Input material: blood. The receptors stem from a woman aged 25 to 39 in good health.

A few counts support this clonotype. The rearrangement links TRBV12-3 or TRBV12-4 to TRBJ2-1; no clear D gene. CDR3 length equals 16 residues. Trimming stripped 3 bases from V and 0 bases from J, with 12 bases between. This chain's CDR3 is CASSFVGPSSYNEQFF. CDR3 nucleotide sequence: TGTGCCAGCAGTTTCGTCGGACCGAGCTCCTACAATGAGCAGTTCTTC.

The genes are TRBV12-3 or TRBV12-4 and TRBJ2-1; 11 bases fit TRBD2. V was pared by 3 bases and J by 6 bases, with 4 bases of the junction left unmatched. This CDR3 is built from 15 residues. CDR3 residues: CASSFLTSGVNEQFF. CDR3 nucleotides: TGTGCCAGCAGTTTTCTGACTAGCGGGGTCAATGAGCAGTTCTTC.

This clonotype was recorded many times. The rearrangement joins TRBV11-1 to TRBJ2-3; D uncertain. Looked up from germline, CDR1 is SGHAT and CDR2 is FQDESV (reference sequence). The V gene lost 6 bases and the J gene lost 5 bases, with 12 bases spanning the gap. CDR3 size: 13 residues. The CDR3 loop reads CASSRDWGDTQYF. As DNA, the CDR3 is TGTGCCAGCAGTCGAGACTGGGGAGATACGCAGTATTTT.

This chain connects TRBV30 to TRBJ2-2; the D is unclear. Germline V gene lookup returns CDR1 GTSNPN and CDR2 SVGIG (reference sequence). V lost 0 bases to trimming and J lost 7 bases, with 12 bases between them. The CDR3 contains 14 residues. The CDR3, as DNA: TGTGCCTGGAGTGTAGTCGCTTACCGCGGGGAGCTGTTTTTT. Its translation is CAWSVVAYRGELFF.

In DNA form, the CDR3 reads TGTGCCAGCAGTTTGGGCGGGACATTACTGGAGACCCAGTACTTC. It yields the protein CASSLGGTLLETQYF. The chain couples TRBV27 to TRBJ2-5; either TRBD1 or TRBD2 may supply D (6 bases each). Germline values: CDR1 MNHEY, CDR2 SMNVEV (reference sequence). Trimming removed 3 bases at V and 5 bases at J, with 16 bases between. This CDR3 contains 15 residues.

The V and J genes are TRBV25-1 and TRBJ2-1; the D gene is possibly TRBD2 (7 bases). V was shortened by 6 bases and J by 10 bases, with 25 bases between the two germline ends. Germline values: CDR1 MGHDK, CDR2 SYGVNS. The CDR3 has 16 residues. In nucleotides, the CDR3 is TGTGCCAGCAGCAAAGGGGGAGGGGCCTTCGCCATGGAGCAGTTCTTC. Translating it yields CASSKGGGAFAMEQFF.

This rearrangement joins TRBV29-1 to TRBJ1-1; D remains ambiguous. This CDR3 comprises 13 residues. Germline V gives CDR1 SQVTM, CDR2 ANQGSEA. The V gene lost 4 bases and the J gene lost 1 base, with 10 bases spanning the gap. CDR3 region: CSVVRQTNTEAFF. CDR3 bases: TGCAGCGTTGTCCGGCAGACGAACACTGAAGCTTTCTTT.

The chain combines TRBV27 with TRBJ2-7; weak D call: TRBD1 (5 bases). The CDR3 consists of 13 residues. The germline V gene encodes CDR1 MNHEY and CDR2 SMNVEV (reference sequence). V lost 8 bases, J lost 0 bases, and 11 bases lay in between. CDR3 region: CASGHAVSYEQYF. The DNA of the CDR3 is TGTGCCAGCGGACACGCCGTCTCCTACGAGCAGTACTTC.

The chain couples TRBV5-6 to TRBJ1-5; D might be TRBD1 (6 bases). Trimming took off 0 bases at V and 6 bases at J, with 13 bases between the two ends. The CDR3 runs 15 residues. Germline lookup yields CDR1 SGHDT and CDR2 YYEEEE. The CDR3 spells CASSLGPGEGQPQHF. CDR3 coding DNA: TGTGCCAGCAGCTTGGGGCCAGGGGAAGGTCAGCCCCAGCATTTT.

The chain links TRBV20-1 to TRBJ1-2; TRBD1 matches 7 bases. Trimming removed 7 bases from V and 4 bases from J; junction bases left unmatched: 12. Germline CDR1 reads DFQATT; CDR2 reads SNEGSKA (reference sequence). The CDR3 length is 14 residues. As DNA, the CDR3 is TGCAGTGGAACATACAGGGGCCCCTCCTATGGCTACACCTTC. Protein product: CSGTYRGPSYGYTF.

This clonotype has more than one count but fewer than ten. This sequence joins TRBV5-5 and TRBJ2-1; 9 positions match TRBD1. There are 14 residues in the CDR3. The V gene end was trimmed by 4 bases and the J gene end by 8 bases; junction bases not matched to a gene: 7. Germline V gives CDR1 SGHKS, CDR2 YYEKEE (reference sequence). The CDR3 spells CASSPGQGPDEQFF. The CDR3 DNA reads as TGTGCCAGCAGCCCGGGACAGGGCCCCGATGAGCAGTTCTTC.

CDR3 loop: CASSSRGSDYEQYF. The DNA for the CDR3 is TGTGCCAGCAGTTCGAGGGGCAGCGACTACGAGCAGTACTTC. The rearrangement joins TRBV6-2 or TRBV6-3 to TRBJ2-7; D may be TRBD1 or TRBD2 (5 bases each). The germline V and J ends were trimmed by 4 bases and 3 bases, with 13 bases remaining between them. Germline loops: CDR1 MNHEY, CDR2 SVGEGT. The CDR3 spans 14 residues.

Written as DNA, the CDR3 is TGTGCCAGCAGTCTCAATTTGGCCGGACAGGGAATGGGGGCTGAGACCCAGTACTTC. Its protein product is CASSLNLAGQGMGAETQYF. The rearrangement links TRBV28 to TRBJ2-5, with 8 positions matching TRBD1. This CDR3 has 19 amino acids. The ends lost 5 bases at V and 5 bases at J; junction bases unmatched: 22. The germline V gene encodes CDR1 MDHEN and CDR2 SYDVKM.

This clonotype was found many times. The chain combines TRBV4-1 with TRBJ1-2, with unresolved D. The CDR3 extends over 12 amino acids. V lost 8 bases, J lost 0 bases, and 7 bases lay in between. The V gene's germline CDR1 is MGHRA and CDR2 YSYEKL. This CDR3 reads CASPFPNYGYTF. The CDR3, as DNA: TGCGCCAGCCCCTTTCCTAACTATGGCTACACCTTC.

This clonotype has only a few counts. The V call is TRBV28, the J call TRBJ2-7; D might be TRBD1 or TRBD2, each matching 5 bases. V lost 2 bases and J 8 bases, leaving 25 bases between the germline ends. Per the germline V gene, CDR1 is MDHEN and CDR2 is SYDVKM. The CDR3 consists of 17 residues. CDR3 in amino acids: CASSLTPGGAGRVQQYF. As DNA, the CDR3 is TGTGCCAGCAGTTTAACCCCCGGTGGGGCAGGGCGGGTGCAGCAGTACTTC.

This clonotype was counted only a few times. V and J are TRBV5-1 and TRBJ2-7; 9 bases map to TRBD2. Germline V gene data show CDR1 as SGHRS and CDR2 as YFSETQ. Trimming at V came to 0 bases and at J to 5 bases, leaving 12 bases not matched to a gene. The CDR3 sequence is 17 residues long. The chain's CDR3 is CASSLDTSGSFKNEQYF. The CDR3 DNA reads TGCGCCAGCAGCTTGGATACTAGCGGGTCCTTCAAAAACGAGCAGTACTTC. Combining the CDR3 with reference TRBV5-1 and TRBJ2-7 gives the whole variable domain KAGVTQTPRYLIKTRGQQVTLSCSPISGHRSVSWYQQTPGQGLQFLFEYFSETQRNKGNFPGRFSGRQFSNSRSEMNVSTLELGDSALYLCASSLDTSGSFKNEQYFGPGTRLTVT.

The chain has TRBV28 and TRBJ2-1; TRBD1 matches at 8 bases. CDR1 is MDHEN and CDR2 is SYDVKM in the germline V gene. The CDR3 has 14 residues. Trimming at V came to 5 bases and at J to 7 bases, leaving 7 bases not matched to a gene. The CDR3 sequence: CASSPDRGLNEQFF. DNA for the CDR3: TGTGCCAGCAGTCCCGACAGGGGTTTGAATGAGCAGTTCTTC.

The chain employs TRBV5-5 and TRBJ2-3, with a possible D match to TRBD1 (5 bases). The CDR3 is 13 amino acids. CDR1 SGHKS and CDR2 YYEKEE come from the germline V gene (reference sequence). Trimming removed 3 bases from V and 5 bases from J, with 10 bases in between. CDR3 nucleotides: TGTGCCAGCAGCTCGGCAGGGTTAGATACGCAGTATTTT. Translating it yields CASSSAGLDTQYF.

This chain links TRBV7-6 with TRBJ1-4; the D is unclear. Germline values: CDR1 SGHVS, CDR2 FNYEAQ. CDR3 length: 16 amino acids. Between the trimmed V and J ends, which lost 1 base and 2 bases, there was a span of 11 bases. CDR3 bases: TGTGCCAGCAGCTTAGACAGAGAGGGCACTAATGAAAAACTGTTTTTT. Protein sequence: CASSLDREGTNEKLFF.

J is TRBJ2-7 and V is TRBV12-3 or TRBV12-4; D may be TRBD1 (7 bases). Trimming took off 6 bases at V and 2 bases at J, with 17 bases between the two ends. The CDR3 is 15 residues long. The CDR3 protein is CASSPAGQLAYEQYF. CDR3 nucleotide sequence: TGTGCCAGCAGCCCCGCGGGACAGCTTGCCTACGAGCAGTACTTC.

The chain couples TRBV19 to TRBJ2-5; D may be TRBD1 (6 bases). The J call may be in error: the DNA end matches TRBJ2-7 better. There are 13 residues in the CDR3. Germline V gene data show CDR1 as LNHDA and CDR2 as SQIVND (reference sequence). The CDR3 here is CASSDSWAYEQYF. The CDR3 DNA follows: TGTGCCAGCTCGGACAGTTGGGCCTACGAGCAGTACTTC.

This clonotype showed up just a few times. The chain recombines TRBV12-3 or TRBV12-4 with TRBJ2-1; 7 nucleotides line up with TRBD1. J gave up 9 bases and V 5 bases, and 16 bases lay outside the gene matches. The CDR3 is 16 amino acids. The CDR3 loop reads CASSPPRDRVGSEQFF. In DNA, the CDR3 is TGTGCCAGCAGTCCGCCCCGAGACAGGGTCGGTAGTGAGCAGTTCTTC.

The chain combines TRBV2 with TRBJ1-5; no definite D call. The germline gives CDR1 SNHLY, CDR2 FYNNEI. The CDR3 totals 13 residues. V was trimmed by 7 bases and J by 2 bases, leaving 9 bases between them. The CDR3 loop reads CASTPDRNQPQHF. CDR3 DNA: TGTGCCAGCACTCCAGACCGCAATCAGCCCCAGCATTTT.

The chain uses TRBV11-1 and TRBJ2-2; possibly TRBD1 or TRBD2 for D (5 bases each). From germline, CDR1 is SGHAT and CDR2 FQDESV (reference sequence). The CDR3 covers 16 residues. Trimming pared 3 bases from V and 4 bases from J, leaving 15 bases between. CDR3 loop: CASSFGDHPGTGELFF. CDR3 in DNA: TGTGCCAGCAGCTTCGGGGACCACCCGGGCACCGGGGAGCTGTTTTTT.

This chain links TRBV6-6 with TRBJ2-7; tentatively, D is TRBD2 (5 bases). This CDR3 region has 14 residues. CDR1 and CDR2 (germline): MNHNY, SVGAGI (reference sequence). Trimming left V 0 bases short and J 4 bases short, with 10 bases between. The CDR3 region has the DNA TGTGCCAGCAGTTACTCCGGGGAAGGGTACGAGCAGTACTTC. Translated: CASSYSGEGYEQYF.

This rearrangement joins TRBV24-1 to TRBJ2-1, with D maybe TRBD1 (6 bases). Trimming pared 9 bases from V and 3 bases from J, leaving 20 bases between. Per the germline V gene, CDR1 is KGHDR and CDR2 is SFDVKD. This CDR3 contains 16 residues. CDR3 loop: CATFTTEGVDYNEQFF. The CDR3 DNA is TGTGCCACCTTTACTACCGAGGGGGTAGACTACAATGAGCAGTTCTTC.

A single count supports this clonotype. The chain recombines TRBV9 with TRBJ2-2, with a possible D match to TRBD1 (5 bases). CDR1 SGDLS and CDR2 YYNGEE come from the germline V gene. Deletions cut 0 bases from V and 6 bases from J, with 9 bases between. The CDR3 totals 14 residues. The CDR3 loop reads CASSVEDMSGELFF. The CDR3 nucleotides read TGTGCCAGCAGCGTAGAGGACATGTCCGGGGAGCTGTTTTTT.

This clonotype came up a few times. The chain links TRBV5-5 to TRBJ2-5; the match to TRBD2 covers 7 bases. V shed 4 bases and J 4 bases; nucleotides not matched to a gene: 10. Germline CDR1 and CDR2: SGHKS and YYEKEE (reference sequence). The CDR3 covers 15 residues. CDR3 sequence: CASSLILAGGETQYF. As DNA, the CDR3 is TGTGCCAGCAGCCTAATCTTAGCGGGCGGAGAGACCCAGTACTTC.

Regarding this clonotype: A read error may produce the germline difference seen at one junction end. V is TRBV3-1 and J is TRBJ2-1; 10 bases agree with TRBD2. This CDR3 comprises 16 residues. Germline values: CDR1 LGHDT, CDR2 YNNKEL (reference sequence). Here the CDR3 DNA reads TGTGCCTGCAGCCCAGTAACTAGCGGGATTTACAATGAGCAGTTCTTC. This codes for CACSPVTSGIYNEQFF.

This clonotype has a handful of counts. V and J are TRBV7-9 and TRBJ1-6, with 10 bases lining up with TRBD1. The CDR3 is made up of 20 amino acids. V shed 5 bases and J 6 bases; nucleotides not matched to a gene: 19. Germline V gene lookup returns CDR1 SEHNR and CDR2 FQNEAQ (reference sequence). CDR3 bases: TGTGCCAGCAGCGAAAGGACAGGGGGGATATTGAAGATAACTAATTCACCCCTCCACTTT. It is translated as CASSERTGGILKITNSPLHF.

The gene calls are TRBV4-1 and TRBJ2-5; 16 bases align to TRBD2. Per germline, CDR1 MGHRA and CDR2 YSYEKL. J lost 3 bases, V lost 4 bases, and 2 bases had no gene match. The CDR3 contains 16 residues. DNA of the CDR3: TGCGCCAGCAGCCTAGGGACTAGCGGGGGGGAAGAGACCCAGTACTTC. Translating gives CASSLGTSGGEETQYF.